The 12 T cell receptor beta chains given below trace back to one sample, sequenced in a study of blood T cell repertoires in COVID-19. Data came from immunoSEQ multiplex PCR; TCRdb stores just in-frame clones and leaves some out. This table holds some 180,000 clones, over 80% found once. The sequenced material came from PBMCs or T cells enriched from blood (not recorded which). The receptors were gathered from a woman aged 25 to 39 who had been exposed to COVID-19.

Here the CDR3 reads CATSRMGDSSYEQYF. The CDR3 DNA follows: TGTGCCACCAGCAGGATGGGGGACAGCTCCTACGAGCAGTACTTC. This chain joins TRBV15 and TRBJ2-7, with 7 bases lining up with TRBD1. This CDR3 comprises 15 residues. The J segment lost 0 bases and the V segment lost 3 bases, leaving 5 bases of the junction unmatched. Germline values: CDR1 LNHNV, CDR2 YYDKDF (reference sequence).

The CDR3 sequence is CASSLVSVEKLFF. Written as DNA, the CDR3 is TGTGCCAGCAGCTTGGTATCGGTAGAAAAACTGTTTTTT. The V and J genes are TRBV5-5 and TRBJ1-4; no firm D call. The length of the CDR3 is 13 residues. Trimming left V 0 bases short and J 8 bases short, with 8 bases between. The germline CDR1 and CDR2 sequences are SGHKS and YYEKEE (reference sequence).

Here the CDR3 DNA reads TGCGCCAGCAGCTTGAATATAGCGGGGGAGGTCGGGGAGCTGTTTTTT. It yields the protein CASSLNIAGEVGELFF. This sequence joins TRBV5-1 and TRBJ2-2, with TRBD2 identical over 9 bases. Trimming cost V 1 base and J 7 bases; bases outside gene matches: 8. The CDR3 sequence is 16 residues long. Looked up from germline, CDR1 is SGHRS and CDR2 is YFSETQ.

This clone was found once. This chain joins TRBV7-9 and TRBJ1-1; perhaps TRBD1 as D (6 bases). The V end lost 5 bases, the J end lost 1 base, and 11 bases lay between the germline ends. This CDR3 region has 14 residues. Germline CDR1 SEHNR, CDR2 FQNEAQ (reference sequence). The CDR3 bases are TGTGCCAGCAGCCCCTACAGGGAGAACACTGAAGCTTTCTTT. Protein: CASSPYRENTEAFF.

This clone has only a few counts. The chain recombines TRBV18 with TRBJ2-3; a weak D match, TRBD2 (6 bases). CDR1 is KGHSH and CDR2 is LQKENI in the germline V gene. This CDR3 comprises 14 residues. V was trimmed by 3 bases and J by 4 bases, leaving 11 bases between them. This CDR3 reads CASSPLGGPDTQYF. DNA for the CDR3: TGTGCCAGCTCACCCCTGGGAGGTCCAGATACGCAGTATTTT.

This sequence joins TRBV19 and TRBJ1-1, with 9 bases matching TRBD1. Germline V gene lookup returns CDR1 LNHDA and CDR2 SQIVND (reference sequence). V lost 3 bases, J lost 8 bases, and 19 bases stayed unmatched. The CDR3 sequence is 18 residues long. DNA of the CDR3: TGTGCCAGTAGTATGGCCGGGACAGGGTACCCCGAAGCATCCGAAGCTTTCTTT. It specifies CASSMAGTGYPEASEAFF. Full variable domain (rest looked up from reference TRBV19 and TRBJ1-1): DGGITQSPKYLFRKEGQNVTLSCEQNLNHDAMYWYRQDPGQGLRLIYYSQIVNDFQKGDIAEGYSVSREKKESFPLTVTSAQKNPTAFYLCASSMAGTGYPEASEAFFGQGTRLTVV.

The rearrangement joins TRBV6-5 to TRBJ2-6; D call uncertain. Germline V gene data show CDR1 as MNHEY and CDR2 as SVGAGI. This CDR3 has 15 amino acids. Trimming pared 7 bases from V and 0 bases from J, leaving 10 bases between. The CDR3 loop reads CASKAGVSGANVLTF. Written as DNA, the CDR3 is TGTGCCAGCAAGGCAGGTGTCTCTGGGGCCAACGTCCTGACTTTC.

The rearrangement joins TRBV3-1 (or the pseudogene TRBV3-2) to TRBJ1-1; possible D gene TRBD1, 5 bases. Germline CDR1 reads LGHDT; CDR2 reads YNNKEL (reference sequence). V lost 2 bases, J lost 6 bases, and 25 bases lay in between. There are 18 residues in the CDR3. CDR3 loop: CASSQTSPGAGVGPEAFF. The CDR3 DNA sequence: TGTGCCAGCAGCCAAACATCCCCTGGGGCTGGTGTAGGGCCTGAAGCTTTCTTT.

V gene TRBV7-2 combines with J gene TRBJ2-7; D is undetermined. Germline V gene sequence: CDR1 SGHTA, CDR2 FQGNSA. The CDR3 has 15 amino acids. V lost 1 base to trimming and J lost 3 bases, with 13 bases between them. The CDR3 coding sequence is TGTGCCAGCAGCTTAGGTTTTAGAAGAATCTACGAGCAGTACTTC. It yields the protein CASSLGFRRIYEQYF.

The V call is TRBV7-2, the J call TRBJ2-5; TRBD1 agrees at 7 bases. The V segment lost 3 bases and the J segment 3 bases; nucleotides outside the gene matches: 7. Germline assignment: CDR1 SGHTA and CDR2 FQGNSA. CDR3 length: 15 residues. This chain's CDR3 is CASSLWTGPEETQYF. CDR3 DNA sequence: TGTGCCAGCAGCTTGTGGACAGGACCCGAAGAGACCCAGTACTTC.

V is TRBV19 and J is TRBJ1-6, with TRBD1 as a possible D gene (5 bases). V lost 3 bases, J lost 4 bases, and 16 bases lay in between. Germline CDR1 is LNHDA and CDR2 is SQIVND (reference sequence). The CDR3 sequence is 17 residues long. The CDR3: CASSITDMVGYNSPLHF. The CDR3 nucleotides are TGTGCCAGTAGTATCACGGACATGGTCGGGTATAATTCACCCCTCCACTTT.

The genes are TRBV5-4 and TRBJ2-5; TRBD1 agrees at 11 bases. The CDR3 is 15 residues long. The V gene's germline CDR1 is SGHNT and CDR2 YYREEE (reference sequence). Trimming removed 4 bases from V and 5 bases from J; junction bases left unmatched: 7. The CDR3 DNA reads TGTGCCAGCAGCCAAGGACAGGGGGCCGATGAGACCCAGTACTTC. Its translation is CASSQGQGADETQYF. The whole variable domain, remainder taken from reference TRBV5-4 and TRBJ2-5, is ETGVTQSPTHLIKTRGQQVTLRCSSQSGHNTVSWYQQALGQGPQFIFQYYREEENGRGNFPPRFSGLQFPNYSSELNVNALELDDSALYLCASSQGQGADETQYFGPGTRLLVL.